Shown below are 31 T cell receptor beta chains from a single sample sequenced in a study of blood T cell repertoires in COVID-19. Assay used: immunoSEQ multiplex PCR; TCRdb lists only in-frame clones, some missing. The sample includes around 20,000 clones, around nine tenths of them seen just once. The specimen sequenced was peripheral blood. The receptor set was obtained from a human donor in a cohort sampled during active COVID-19.

This chain uses TRBV18 with TRBJ2-3; 8 nucleotides match TRBD2. CDR1 and CDR2 from the germline V gene are KGHSH and LQKENI. The CDR3 covers 18 residues. V shed 3 bases and J 5 bases; nucleotides not matched to a gene: 16. CDR3 residues: CASSPLRTSSEGGDTQYF. CDR3 DNA: TGTGCCAGCTCACCCCTTCGGACTAGCTCCGAAGGTGGAGATACGCAGTATTTT.

V usage is TRBV19 and J usage is TRBJ2-5; D unresolved. This CDR3 comprises 12 residues. Trimming removed 0 bases at V and 6 bases at J, with 5 bases between. Germline values: CDR1 LNHDA, CDR2 SQIVND (reference sequence). In nucleotides, the CDR3 is TGTGCCAGTAGTATAGATCAAAAGACCCAGTACTTC. Protein: CASSIDQKTQYF.

The chain links TRBV6-2 or TRBV6-3 to TRBJ2-7; 7 bases agree with TRBD2. From germline, CDR1 is MNHEY and CDR2 SVGEGT. The CDR3 is 16 residues long. Trimming at V came to 0 bases and at J to 4 bases, leaving 9 bases not matched to a gene. The CDR3 coding sequence is TGTGCCAGCAGTTACTCGGCTAGCGGATCGGTTTACGAGCAGTACTTC. Translation: CASSYSASGSVYEQYF.

The rearrangement joins TRBV27 to TRBJ1-6, with no clear D. Germline V gives CDR1 MNHEY, CDR2 SMNVEV (reference sequence). The CDR3 runs to 14 residues. The V end was cut by 2 bases, the J end by 16 bases, with 18 bases between. The DNA for the CDR3 is TGTGCCAGCAGTTTAAGCACGGGAGCCGGACCTCTCCACTTT. Protein: CASSLSTGAGPLHF.

In its sample, this clone was seen once. V usage is TRBV11-3 and J usage is TRBJ2-3, with 13 nucleotides matching TRBD2. Trimming at V came to 4 bases and at J to 6 bases, leaving 4 bases not matched to a gene. This CDR3 contains 15 residues. The germline V gene encodes CDR1 SGHNT and CDR2 YENEEA. The CDR3 DNA reads as TGTGCCAGCAGCTCCGGGACTAGCGGGACGGATACGCAGTATTTT. The encoded protein is CASSSGTSGTDTQYF.

The V and J genes are TRBV19 and TRBJ2-3; TRBD2 matches 7 bases. V shed 6 bases, J shed 1 base, and the junction held 7 bases outside the gene matches. CDR1 LNHDA and CDR2 SQIVND come from the germline V gene (reference sequence). This CDR3 contains 15 residues. This chain's CDR3 is CASRSTLAGTDTQYF. CDR3 DNA: TGTGCCAGTAGAAGTACTCTAGCGGGCACAGATACGCAGTATTTT. The full variable domain, with the rest looked up from reference TRBV19 and TRBJ2-3, is DGGITQSPKYLFRKEGQNVTLSCEQNLNHDAMYWYRQDPGQGLRLIYYSQIVNDFQKGDIAEGYSVSREKKESFPLTVTSAQKNPTAFYLCASRSTLAGTDTQYFGPGTRLTVL.

This chain uses TRBV27 with TRBJ2-1; 8 bases map to TRBD2. The CDR3 is 15 residues long. The V and J ends lost 6 bases and 7 bases, in that order; junction bases with no gene match: 11. CDR1 and CDR2 (germline): MNHEY, SMNVEV (reference sequence). The CDR3: CASSHPERGRNEQFF. The CDR3 DNA reads as TGTGCCAGCAGCCATCCGGAGCGGGGGCGAAATGAGCAGTTCTTC.

The CDR3 protein is CASRSKNTGELFF. CDR3 nucleotide sequence: TGTGCCAGCAGGAGTAAGAACACCGGGGAGCTGTTTTTT. The chain links TRBV6-5 to TRBJ2-2; D gene ambiguous. V gave up 6 bases and J gave up 1 base, with 6 bases separating them. The CDR3 spans 13 residues. From germline, CDR1 is MNHEY and CDR2 SVGAGI.

This chain links TRBV28 with TRBJ2-1, with TRBD2 matching over 11 bases. The ends lost 8 bases at V and 2 bases at J; junction bases unmatched: 11. The CDR3 runs 17 residues. Germline V CDR1 and CDR2: MDHEN, SYDVKM. Here the CDR3 reads CASGGVAGGPAYNEQFF. The CDR3 nucleotides are TGTGCCAGCGGGGGGGTAGCGGGAGGGCCCGCCTACAATGAGCAGTTCTTC.

This chain uses TRBV7-3 with TRBJ2-1, with a possible D match to TRBD1 (6 bases). The CDR3 runs 11 residues. Deletions cut 5 bases from V and 8 bases from J, with 7 bases between. CDR1 is SGHTA and CDR2 is FQGTGA in the germline V gene. CDR3: CASSPGDEQFF. CDR3 nucleotide sequence: TGTGCCAGCAGCCCAGGGGATGAGCAGTTCTTC.

The chain uses TRBV6-2 or TRBV6-3 and TRBJ2-3, with D hard to call. Germline V gives CDR1 MNHEY, CDR2 SVGEGT. Trimming cost V 4 bases and J 5 bases, with 10 bases left between them. CDR3 size: 13 residues. CDR3 protein: CASSSQLRDTQYF. CDR3 nucleotides: TGTGCCAGCAGTTCCCAACTCCGAGATACGCAGTATTTT.

The chain combines TRBV19 with TRBJ2-1, with D possibly matching TRBD2 (5 bases). This CDR3 is built from 14 residues. Looked up from germline, CDR1 is LNHDA and CDR2 is SQIVND (reference sequence). Trimming took 3 bases from V and 2 from J, leaving 8 bases between them. The CDR3: CASSIGDPYNEQFF. DNA for the CDR3: TGTGCCAGTAGTATCGGGGATCCCTACAATGAGCAGTTCTTC.

This chain uses TRBV12-3 or TRBV12-4 with TRBJ2-7; 9 nucleotides agree with TRBD1. The CDR3 has 11 amino acids. Trimming at V came to 8 bases and at J to 8 bases, leaving 4 bases not matched to a gene. The CDR3: CASDGTGKQYF. The CDR3 DNA sequence: TGTGCCAGCGATGGGACAGGGAAGCAGTACTTC.

J is TRBJ2-1 and V is TRBV7-6; 9 bases match TRBD1. Trimming at V came to 3 bases and at J to 6 bases, leaving 3 bases not matched to a gene. Germline loops: CDR1 SGHVS, CDR2 FNYEAQ. There are 14 residues in the CDR3. The CDR3 here is CASSLGQGSNEQFF. CDR3 sequence (DNA): TGTGCCAGCAGCTTGGGACAGGGTAGCAATGAGCAGTTCTTC.

This chain connects TRBV7-6 to TRBJ2-5; D gene unclear. The germline V and J ends were trimmed by 5 bases and 2 bases, with 15 bases remaining between them. The CDR3 has 15 amino acids. Germline CDR1 and CDR2: SGHVS and FNYEAQ. The CDR3, as DNA: TGTGCCAGCAGCCCCGCCTCTTTTCGGCAAGAGACCCAGTACTTC. It is translated as CASSPASFRQETQYF.

A note on this clone: This CDR3 is also generated by other DNA sequences in the sample. The chain is built from TRBV5-4 and TRBJ2-1; 7 bases agree with TRBD1. CDR3 length equals 14 residues. Germline values: CDR1 SGHNT, CDR2 YYREEE (reference sequence). The V segment lost 0 bases and the J segment 8 bases; nucleotides outside the gene matches: 5. The CDR3 here is CASSLGQGADEQFF. The CDR3 bases are TGTGCCAGCAGCTTGGGACAGGGCGCGGATGAGCAGTTCTTC. Filled out from reference TRBV5-4 and TRBJ2-1, the complete variable domain reads ETGVTQSPTHLIKTRGQQVTLRCSSQSGHNTVSWYQQALGQGPQFIFQYYREEENGRGNFPPRFSGLQFPNYSSELNVNALELDDSALYLCASSLGQGADEQFFGPGTRLTVL.

V gene TRBV6-2 or TRBV6-3 combines with J gene TRBJ2-5; TRBD1 agrees at 9 bases. Germline V gene data show CDR1 as MNHEY and CDR2 as SVGEGT. The CDR3 extends over 13 amino acids. The V segment lost 5 bases and the J segment 5 bases; nucleotides outside the gene matches: 3. In DNA, the CDR3 is TGTGCCAGCAGTAGACAGGGGGGGGAGACCCAGTACTTC. Protein: CASSRQGGETQYF.

The V gene is TRBV28, the J gene TRBJ1-1; unclear D gene. This CDR3 region has 10 residues. The V and J ends lost 5 bases and 11 bases respectively, with 9 bases between them. From germline, CDR1 is MDHEN and CDR2 SYDVKM. This chain's CDR3 is CASSGPGAFF. CDR3 DNA: TGTGCCAGCAGTGGTCCCGGGGCTTTCTTT.

The chain is built from TRBV27 and TRBJ2-1; TRBD2 agrees at 8 bases. Germline CDR1 MNHEY, CDR2 SMNVEV (reference sequence). V dropped 7 bases and J dropped 7; count of bases not matched to a gene: 9. The CDR3 spans 14 residues. The CDR3 nucleotides read TGTGCCAGCAACACAGCGGGAGCTCGAAATGAGCAGTTCTTC. Residues: CASNTAGARNEQFF.

V is TRBV7-9 and J is TRBJ2-3, with TRBD1 identical over 8 bases. The CDR3 consists of 16 residues. V lost 2 bases, J lost 0 bases, and 4 bases stayed unmatched. Per the germline V gene, CDR1 is SEHNR and CDR2 is FQNEAQ (reference sequence). The chain's CDR3 is CASSLTGQASTDTQYF. Here the CDR3 DNA reads TGTGCCAGCAGCTTAACGGGACAGGCTAGCACAGATACGCAGTATTTT.

J is TRBJ1-1 and V is TRBV15, with 7 bases matching TRBD1. V was pared by 2 bases and J by 3 bases, with 0 bases of the junction left unmatched. Germline V CDR1 and CDR2: LNHNV, YYDKDF (reference sequence). The CDR3 is 13 amino acids. Here the CDR3 reads CATSRTGDTEAFF. The CDR3 coding sequence is TGTGCCACCAGCAGAACAGGGGACACTGAAGCTTTCTTT.

This clone was counted a single time. The chain links TRBV19 to TRBJ2-7, with D perhaps matching TRBD1 (6 bases). Per the germline V gene, CDR1 is LNHDA and CDR2 is SQIVND (reference sequence). Trimming removed 5 bases at V and 3 bases at J, with 14 bases between. This CDR3 comprises 14 residues. CDR3 in amino acids: CASSDVDRNYEQYF. CDR3 nucleotide sequence: TGTGCCAGTAGTGACGTGGACAGAAACTACGAGCAGTACTTC.

This chain connects TRBV29-1 to TRBJ2-7; no definite D call. Looked up from germline, CDR1 is SQVTM and CDR2 is ANQGSEA. The germline V and J ends were trimmed by 6 bases and 10 bases, with 22 bases remaining between them. This CDR3 contains 13 residues. CDR3 coding DNA: TGCAGCGTCCTTCTGGTATCTTCGCAGGAACAGTACTTC. It specifies CSVLLVSSQEQYF.

This chain joins TRBV9 and TRBJ2-2, with 9 bases that match TRBD2. There are 15 residues in the CDR3. V was clipped by 2 bases and J by 8 bases; unmatched bases: 7. Germline lookup yields CDR1 SGDLS and CDR2 YYNGEE. This chain's CDR3 is CASSVSGSLVGELFF. The CDR3 DNA reads as TGTGCCAGCAGCGTTAGCGGGAGTCTTGTAGGGGAGCTGTTTTTT.

The chain employs TRBV18 and TRBJ2-5; possibly TRBD1 for D (5 bases). The germline V and J ends were trimmed by 3 bases and 5 bases, with 16 bases remaining between them. Germline V lookup: CDR1 KGHSH, CDR2 LQKENI. The CDR3 has 15 residues. The CDR3, as DNA: TGTGCCAGCTCACCGGCGGATAGGGCAGGGGAGACCCAGTACTTC. Amino acids: CASSPADRAGETQYF. Supplemented by reference TRBV18 and TRBJ2-5, the full variable domain reads NAGVMQNPRHLVRRRGQEARLRCSPMKGHSHVYWYRQLPEEGLKFMVYLQKENIIDESGMPKERFSAEFPKEGPSILRIQQVVRGDSAAYFCASSPADRAGETQYFGPGTRLLVL.

The chain joins TRBV3-1 (or the pseudogene TRBV3-2) to TRBJ1-2, with TRBD1 matching over 7 bases. The CDR3 loop spans 14 amino acids. V lost 6 bases, J lost 5 bases, and 9 bases stayed unmatched. The germline V gene encodes CDR1 LGHDT and CDR2 YNNKEL (reference sequence). The CDR3 loop reads CASRHRQGEYGYTF. CDR3 bases: TGTGCCAGCAGACACCGACAGGGAGAGTATGGCTACACCTTC.

This CDR3 is CASSESLLTDTQYF. CDR3 DNA: TGTGCCAGCAGTGAATCCCTTCTCACAGATACGCAGTATTTT. This sequence joins TRBV6-1 and TRBJ2-3; D gene uncertain. There are 14 residues in the CDR3. With 2 bases removed from V and 2 bases from J, the gap between germline ends came to 8 bases. Germline loops: CDR1 MNHNS, CDR2 SASEGT.

The V gene is TRBV6-6, the J gene TRBJ1-6; no definite D call. The ends were cut back, 0 bases at V and 10 bases at J, with 10 bases in the middle. Germline V gives CDR1 MNHNY, CDR2 SVGAGI (reference sequence). The CDR3 covers 14 residues. The CDR3 protein is CASSYSEGGSPLHF. Here the CDR3 DNA reads TGTGCCAGCAGTTACTCAGAGGGTGGCTCACCCCTCCACTTT.

The chain links TRBV4-1 to TRBJ2-5; TRBD1 aligns across 10 bases. Looked up from germline, CDR1 is MGHRA and CDR2 is YSYEKL. The CDR3 extends over 17 amino acids. J lost 4 bases, V lost 0 bases, and 8 bases had no gene match. CDR3 sequence reads: CASSQEQGQGWGETQYF. Written as DNA, the CDR3 is TGCGCCAGCAGCCAAGAGCAGGGACAGGGGTGGGGAGAGACCCAGTACTTC.

The genes are TRBV7-3 and TRBJ2-7; 9 bases agree with TRBD2. This CDR3 region has 14 residues. From germline, CDR1 is SGHTA and CDR2 FQGTGA. The junction had 3 bases not matched to a gene; V was cut back by 3 bases and J by 3 bases. CDR3 in amino acids: CASSFSGRGYEQYF. The CDR3 DNA follows: TGTGCCAGCAGCTTTAGCGGGAGAGGCTACGAGCAGTACTTC.

V is TRBV19 and J is TRBJ2-2; tentatively, D is TRBD1 (5 bases). V gave up 1 base and J gave up 1 base, with 13 bases separating them. This CDR3 spans 17 amino acids. Germline V gives CDR1 LNHDA, CDR2 SQIVND (reference sequence). CDR3 sequence: CASSIAGAPRNTGELFF. CDR3 DNA sequence: TGTGCCAGTAGTATAGCTGGGGCACCCAGGAACACCGGGGAGCTGTTTTTT. Full variable domain (remainder filled in from reference TRBV19 and TRBJ2-2): DGGITQSPKYLFRKEGQNVTLSCEQNLNHDAMYWYRQDPGQGLRLIYYSQIVNDFQKGDIAEGYSVSREKKESFPLTVTSAQKNPTAFYLCASSIAGAPRNTGELFFGEGSRLTVL.